Included here is one T cell receptor (beta chain) sequence, with context. Antigen unknown. The CDR3 contains 14 residues. Germline V lookup: CDR1 SGHRS, CDR2 YFSETQ. V lost 6 bases and J 0 bases, leaving 13 bases between the germline ends. Primers for the PCR totalled 60 Vbeta and 13 Jbeta. Assay: immunoSEQ multiplex PCR; the TCRdb copy retains only in-frame clones and omits some. Seen here are roughly 130,000 clones, about 73% observed once, and the top ten hold about 2.6%. These data are taken from a study of cytomegalovirus exposure and HLA in healthy donors. General study findings and limits: Reported results showed that the classifier diagnosed cytomegalovirus status with high specificity and sensitivity. Whilst most TCR sequences proved rare, a subset of public TCRs occurred across many donors.

The rearrangement uses TRBV5-1 and TRBJ2-7, with D unclear. The sequenced sample consisted of PBMCs. The source is a human donor in good health. This chain's CDR3 is CASTGRPSSYEQYF. DNA of the CDR3: TGCGCCAGCACGGGTAGGCCAAGCTCCTACGAGCAGTACTTC.